Below are 26 T cell receptor beta chains sequenced from a single sample in a study of shared clonotypes between healthy human individuals. Sequencing used immunoSEQ multiplex PCR; TCRdb keeps in-frame clones, though not all of them. In the table there are roughly 2,300,000 clones, 85% to 95% of which are singletons. Input material: naive CD4+ T cells from PBMCs. The subset denotes: CD45RA+ positively selected. The source is a man between 18 and 29 years old in good health. Some clones in this sample may be carry-over from other donors' samples.

As for this clone: Within the sample, other DNA sequences also encode this same CDR3. This chain connects TRBV28 to TRBJ2-7; unclear D gene. Germline V lookup: CDR1 MDHEN, CDR2 SYDVKM. Trimming shortened V by 5 bases and J by 2 bases, and 7 bases separated the two germline ends. This CDR3 has 12 amino acids. The CDR3 loop is CASSLAPYEQYF. DNA of the CDR3: TGTGCCAGCAGTCTCGCTCCCTACGAGCAGTACTTC.

This chain connects TRBV5-1 to TRBJ2-7; tentatively, D is TRBD1 (6 bases). The germline V gene has CDR1 SGHRS and CDR2 YFSETQ. There are 13 residues in the CDR3. V was trimmed by 2 bases and J by 7 bases, leaving 13 bases between them. This chain's CDR3 is CASSFGQTQEQYF. As DNA, the CDR3 is TGCGCCAGCAGCTTCGGACAGACTCAGGAGCAGTACTTC.

The chain links TRBV6-1 to TRBJ2-7, with 7 positions matching TRBD2. V dropped 2 bases and J dropped 0; count of bases not matched to a gene: 1. The CDR3 runs to 14 residues. CDR1 and CDR2 (germline): MNHNS, SASEGT. CDR3: CASSESGISYEQYF. CDR3 DNA: TGTGCCAGCAGTGAAAGCGGGATCTCCTACGAGCAGTACTTC.

V usage is TRBV5-8 and J usage is TRBJ1-1, with D tentatively TRBD1 (5 bases). The length of the CDR3 is 15 residues. The V and J ends lost 2 bases and 1 base respectively, with 12 bases between them. From germline, CDR1 is SGHTS and CDR2 YDEGEE. The CDR3 DNA sequence: TGTGCCAGCAGCTTTGAGATCGGGGGGAACACTGAAGCTTTCTTT. This translates into CASSFEIGGNTEAFF. Supplemented by reference TRBV5-8 and TRBJ1-1, the full variable domain reads EAGVTQSPTHLIKTRGQQATLRCSPISGHTSVYWYQQALGLGLQFLLWYDEGEERNRGNFPPRFSGRQFPNYSSELNVNALELEDSALYLCASSFEIGGNTEAFFGQGTRLTVV.

The chain couples TRBV25-1 to TRBJ2-7; no definite D call. V was pared by 4 bases and J by 1 base, with 8 bases between. This CDR3 contains 13 residues. The V gene's germline CDR1 is MGHDK and CDR2 SYGVNS. The CDR3 DNA follows: TGTGCCAGCAGTGCACTTAATTCCTACGAGCAGTACTTC. Amino acids: CASSALNSYEQYF.

This chain joins TRBV28 and TRBJ2-7, with unresolved D. Trimming took off 3 bases at V and 5 bases at J, with 5 bases between the two ends. The CDR3 contains 11 residues. Germline V lookup: CDR1 MDHEN, CDR2 SYDVKM. The CDR3 loop is CASSFTHEQYF. The DNA for the CDR3 is TGTGCCAGCAGTTTCACGCACGAGCAGTACTTC.

The chain combines TRBV7-2 with TRBJ1-5; D is perhaps TRBD1 (5 bases). V lost 0 bases to trimming and J lost 0 bases, with 9 bases between them. CDR1 and CDR2 (germline): SGHTA, FQGNSA. The CDR3 spans 16 residues. CDR3 DNA sequence: TGTGCCAGCAGCTTAGCGACAGCCAATAGCAATCAGCCCCAGCATTTT. As protein: CASSLATANSNQPQHF.

V and J are TRBV19 and TRBJ1-5, with D tentatively TRBD1 (6 bases). There are 16 residues in the CDR3. From germline, CDR1 is LNHDA and CDR2 SQIVND (reference sequence). Trimming stripped 1 base from V and 7 bases from J, with 17 bases between. CDR3 sequence reads: CASSIVPRTDQQPQHF. The CDR3, as DNA: TGTGCCAGTAGTATAGTGCCGCGGACAGACCAGCAGCCCCAGCATTTT.

The rearrangement joins TRBV18 to TRBJ1-2, with D hard to call. With 5 bases removed from V and 3 bases from J, the gap between germline ends came to 19 bases. Germline CDR1 reads KGHSH; CDR2 reads LQKENI. The CDR3 is made up of 16 amino acids. DNA of the CDR3: TGTGCCAGCTCAACGATGAGGTCAGGATCCTACTATGGCTACACCTTC. Protein sequence: CASSTMRSGSYYGYTF.

The gene calls are TRBV28 and TRBJ2-3, with 9 positions matching TRBD2. CDR3 length: 17 residues. CDR1 is MDHEN, CDR2 SYDVKM, per germline. The V gene end was trimmed by 1 base and the J gene end by 1 base; junction bases not matched to a gene: 6. The CDR3 here is CASSLFGWTSGTDTQYF. CDR3 sequence (DNA): TGTGCCAGCAGTTTATTTGGTTGGACTAGCGGCACAGATACGCAGTATTTT.

The chain employs TRBV6-5 and TRBJ2-3; the D is unclear. V was trimmed by 0 bases and J by 4 bases, leaving 11 bases between them. The CDR3 sequence is 15 residues long. Germline V gene data show CDR1 as MNHEY and CDR2 as SVGAGI. CDR3 nucleotides: TGTGCCAGCAGTTACTCATGGTTTCGCCCAGATACGCAGTATTTT. This codes for CASSYSWFRPDTQYF.

The genes are TRBV15 and TRBJ1-2; D remains unclear. The CDR3 sequence is 13 residues long. CDR1 LNHNV and CDR2 YYDKDF come from the germline V gene (reference sequence). Deletions cut 9 bases from V and 4 bases from J, with 15 bases between. DNA for the CDR3: TGTGCCACAGCCCTCGGGCAAGCCTATGGCTACACCTTC. Amino acids: CATALGQAYGYTF.

The rearrangement uses TRBV28 and TRBJ2-1; unclear D gene. This CDR3 is built from 12 residues. Trimming removed 6 bases from V and 5 bases from J, with 8 bases in between. Germline V CDR1 and CDR2: MDHEN, SYDVKM. DNA of the CDR3: TGTGCCAGCAGGTTGACGGACAATGAGCAGTTCTTC. Protein sequence: CASRLTDNEQFF.

This clone was recorded once. V usage is TRBV9 and J usage is TRBJ1-3; D is undetermined. CDR3 size: 12 residues. Trimming left V 1 base short and J 12 bases short, with 11 bases between. Germline assignment: CDR1 SGDLS and CDR2 YYNGEE. In DNA form, the CDR3 reads TGTGCCAGCAGCGTATTGGGGTCCCACATATATTTT. This sequence encodes CASSVLGSHIYF.

This clone was seen a single time. In the same sample, other DNA sequences code for this CDR3. J is TRBJ1-1 and V is TRBV19, with D hard to call. With 1 base removed from V and 4 bases from J, the gap between germline ends came to 4 bases. The CDR3 consists of 12 residues. The germline gives CDR1 LNHDA, CDR2 SQIVND (reference sequence). CDR3 DNA: TGTGCCAGTAGTATAGGGCGCACTGAAGCTTTCTTT. This codes for CASSIGRTEAFF.

This clone came up once. The J gene is TRBJ2-7, the V gene TRBV2; D remains unclear. The CDR3 consists of 12 residues. The V end lost 8 bases, the J end lost 2 bases, and 10 bases lay between the germline ends. The V gene's germline CDR1 is SNHLY and CDR2 FYNNEI. The CDR3 sequence is CASSFRPYEQYF. The DNA for the CDR3 is TGTGCCAGCTCCTTCAGACCCTACGAGCAGTACTTC.

The rearrangement links TRBV10-3 to TRBJ2-7, with D possibly being TRBD2 (6 bases). The germline V gene has CDR1 ENHRY and CDR2 SYGVKD. Trimming stripped 3 bases from V and 1 base from J, with 13 bases between. The CDR3 covers 15 residues. CDR3 sequence: CAISESLARSYEQYF. In DNA, the CDR3 is TGTGCCATCAGTGAAAGCCTAGCGAGATCCTACGAGCAGTACTTC.

This chain links TRBV5-1 with TRBJ2-7, with TRBD1 matching over 8 bases. This CDR3 contains 15 residues. The J segment lost 7 bases and the V segment lost 3 bases, leaving 12 bases of the junction unmatched. CDR1 and CDR2 from the germline V gene are SGHRS and YFSETQ. The CDR3 here is CASSSFDRGIGEQYF. CDR3 sequence (DNA): TGCGCCAGCAGCTCCTTCGACAGGGGAATCGGAGAGCAGTACTTC.

The genes are TRBV19 and TRBJ1-4, with D possibly matching TRBD1 (5 bases). The CDR3 runs 14 residues. Trimming pared 4 bases from V and 4 bases from J, leaving 10 bases between. Germline loops: CDR1 LNHDA, CDR2 SQIVND (reference sequence). The CDR3 region has the DNA TGTGCCAGTAGTAAGCAGGGAGGTAATGAAAAACTGTTTTTT. Translation gives CASSKQGGNEKLFF.

This chain links TRBV18 with TRBJ1-5; weak D call: TRBD1 (5 bases). The germline V gene has CDR1 KGHSH and CDR2 LQKENI. CDR3 length: 17 residues. Trimming shortened V by 0 bases and J by 4 bases, and 16 bases separated the two germline ends. The CDR3 spells CASSPPISRGKNQPQHF. For the CDR3, the DNA is TGTGCCAGCTCACCACCAATATCAAGGGGTAAAAATCAGCCCCAGCATTTT.

V and J are TRBV28 and TRBJ2-7; 7 nucleotides agree with TRBD2. After removal of 8 bases from V and 2 bases from J, the junction contained 12 bases not matched to a gene. The CDR3 has 15 amino acids. Looked up from germline, CDR1 is MDHEN and CDR2 is SYDVKM. The CDR3 here is CASRPGGVTPYEQYF. The CDR3 bases are TGTGCCAGCCGGCCTGGGGGGGTAACCCCCTACGAGCAGTACTTC.

The chain recombines TRBV5-1 with TRBJ2-7; TRBD1 is a possible D gene (6 bases). The CDR3 loop spans 14 amino acids. Trimming removed 3 bases at V and 2 bases at J, with 12 bases between. Germline V gene sequence: CDR1 SGHRS, CDR2 YFSETQ. The CDR3 region has the DNA TGCGCCAGCAGCTCCCAGGGGACGGCCTACGAGCAGTACTTC. Protein product: CASSSQGTAYEQYF.

Details on this clone: Within the sample, other DNA sequences also encode this same CDR3. This sequence joins TRBV7-3 and TRBJ2-1, with a weak D call TRBD2 (5 bases). The V gene lost 3 bases and the J gene lost 1 base, with 7 bases spanning the gap. Germline V lookup: CDR1 SGHTA, CDR2 FQGTGA. CDR3 size: 14 residues. Here the CDR3 DNA reads TGTGCCAGCAGCTTGACGGGGTCCTACAATGAGCAGTTCTTC. This gives the protein CASSLTGSYNEQFF.

The chain carries TRBV15 and TRBJ1-2; possible D gene TRBD1, 6 bases. Looked up from germline, CDR1 is LNHNV and CDR2 is YYDKDF (reference sequence). Deletions cut 5 bases from V and 2 bases from J, with 12 bases between. The CDR3 is 14 residues long. CDR3 bases: TGTGCCACCAGCGTCCGGGACAAGAACTATGGCTACACCTTC. Amino acid sequence: CATSVRDKNYGYTF. Variable domain in full (rest from reference TRBV15 and TRBJ1-2): DAMVIQNPRYQVTQFGKPVTLSCSQTLNHNVMYWYQQKSSQAPKLLFHYYDKDFNNEADTPDNFQSRRPNTSFCFLDIRSPGLGDTAMYLCATSVRDKNYGYTFGSGTRLTVV.

The genes are TRBV25-1 and TRBJ2-1, with TRBD2 matching 8 bases. Germline-derived CDR1 and CDR2 are MGHDK and SYGVNS. The CDR3 length is 15 residues. J was trimmed by 2 bases and V by 4 bases; bases with no gene match: 4. The CDR3 sequence: CASSVPGGPYNEQFF. The CDR3 nucleotides are TGTGCCAGCAGTGTGCCGGGAGGGCCCTACAATGAGCAGTTCTTC. The full variable domain, completed using reference TRBV25-1 and TRBJ2-1, is EADIYQTPRYLVIGTGKKITLECSQTMGHDKMYWYQQDPGMELHLIHYSYGVNSTEKGDLSSESTVSRIRTEHFPLTLESARPSHTSQYLCASSVPGGPYNEQFFGPGTRLTVL.

In its sample, this clone was seen once. The V gene is TRBV25-1, the J gene TRBJ2-3, with a possible D match to TRBD2 (5 bases). The CDR3 runs 15 residues. Germline V CDR1 and CDR2: MGHDK, SYGVNS. The germline V and J ends were trimmed by 2 bases and 0 bases, with 9 bases remaining between them. CDR3 amino acids: CASSEGSGSTDTQYF. CDR3 nucleotides: TGTGCCAGCAGTGAAGGAAGCGGAAGCACAGATACGCAGTATTTT.